Below, 25 T cell receptor beta chains from the same sample are listed, as sequenced in a study of control samples from healthy donors and cancer patients. Sequencing was performed with immunoSEQ multiplex PCR; in TCRdb, only in-frame clones are kept and a portion is missing. The data hold some 57,000 clones, with approximately 96% observed a single time. The specimen was blood. These TCRs come from a woman in her 30s in good health.

The chain uses TRBV7-9 and TRBJ2-7; D remains unclear. Germline CDR1 and CDR2: SEHNR and FQNEAQ (reference sequence). V lost 5 bases, J lost 0 bases, and 8 bases lay in between. CDR3 length equals 13 residues. The CDR3 sequence: CASSPRASYEQYF. CDR3 in DNA: TGTGCCAGCAGCCCAAGAGCCTCCTACGAGCAGTACTTC.

V usage is TRBV7-6 and J usage is TRBJ2-1, with a possible D match to TRBD2 (5 bases). V lost 1 base, J lost 9 bases, and 10 bases lay in between. The germline gives CDR1 SGHVS, CDR2 FNYEAQ. This CDR3 spans 13 amino acids. CDR3 in DNA: TGTGCCAGCAGCTTAGAGGAGGCGGTTGAGCAGTTCTTC. It translates to CASSLEEAVEQFF.

This sequence joins TRBV6-5 and TRBJ1-1; maybe TRBD1 (5 bases). The CDR3 contains 14 residues. The germline V and J ends were trimmed by 2 bases and 4 bases, with 11 bases remaining between them. The germline gives CDR1 MNHEY, CDR2 SVGAGI. This CDR3 is CASSYRGFSTEAFF. DNA of the CDR3: TGTGCCAGCAGTTACAGGGGATTCAGCACTGAAGCTTTCTTT.

V usage is TRBV19 and J usage is TRBJ2-1; possible D gene TRBD2, 6 bases. V dropped 3 bases and J dropped 3 bases, with 15 bases sitting between them. Germline-derived CDR1 and CDR2 are LNHDA and SQIVND (reference sequence). The CDR3 sequence is 16 residues long. DNA for the CDR3: TGTGCCAGTAGTATTATGGGCGGGAACTTCTACAATGAGCAGTTCTTC. Protein sequence: CASSIMGGNFYNEQFF.

The rearrangement links TRBV6-5 to TRBJ1-5; no definite D call. With 6 bases removed from V and 4 bases from J, the gap between germline ends came to 4 bases. The CDR3 is 11 residues long. The germline CDR1 and CDR2 sequences are MNHEY and SVGAGI. The CDR3 loop reads CASSRNQPQHF. The CDR3 nucleotides are TGTGCCAGCAGCCGGAATCAGCCCCAGCATTTT.

This sequence joins TRBV19 and TRBJ1-2, with D unresolved. The CDR3 sequence is 15 residues long. Germline-derived CDR1 and CDR2 are LNHDA and SQIVND (reference sequence). V was cut by 7 bases and J by 1 base, with 16 bases left in between. CDR3 nucleotide sequence: TGTGCCAGTACCCCCGGTCTAGGAGATAACTATGGCTACACCTTC. Its translation: CASTPGLGDNYGYTF.

This clone was observed a single time. This chain uses TRBV6-6 with TRBJ1-3, with D possibly matching TRBD1 (5 bases). V gave up 6 bases and J gave up 1 base, with 13 bases separating them. This CDR3 region has 15 residues. CDR1 is MNHNY, CDR2 SVGAGI, per germline (reference sequence). CDR3 amino acids: CASSDSPGSGNTIYF. CDR3 DNA sequence: TGTGCCAGCAGCGACTCCCCAGGGTCTGGAAACACCATATATTTT.

This clone was detected only once. This chain links TRBV9 with TRBJ1-1; 7 bases fit TRBD1. The germline V gene has CDR1 SGDLS and CDR2 YYNGEE. The V gene end was trimmed by 0 bases and the J gene end by 2 bases; junction bases not matched to a gene: 10. CDR3 length: 17 amino acids. CDR3 amino acids: CASSVVPLTGLNTEAFF. The CDR3 DNA reads TGTGCCAGCAGCGTAGTCCCTCTGACAGGGCTCAACACTGAAGCTTTCTTT.

The V and J genes are TRBV28 and TRBJ1-5; 11 bases fit TRBD1. CDR1 MDHEN and CDR2 SYDVKM come from the germline V gene. This CDR3 region has 14 residues. The J segment lost 5 bases and the V segment lost 6 bases, leaving 3 bases of the junction unmatched. This chain's CDR3 is CASRPGQGDQPQHF. CDR3 nucleotides: TGTGCCAGCAGACCGGGACAGGGGGATCAGCCCCAGCATTTT.

The J gene is TRBJ1-4, the V gene TRBV3-1 (or the pseudogene TRBV3-2), with no clear D. Germline values: CDR1 LGHDT, CDR2 YNNKEL (reference sequence). This CDR3 has 15 amino acids. The V end was cut by 1 base, the J end by 8 bases, with 14 bases between. The CDR3 loop reads CASSQAGRASEKLFF. CDR3 coding DNA: TGTGCCAGCAGCCAAGCTGGGCGTGCCAGCGAAAAACTGTTTTTT.

The chain joins TRBV19 to TRBJ2-7; 10 positions match TRBD2. CDR1 is LNHDA, CDR2 SQIVND, per germline (reference sequence). This CDR3 contains 14 residues. The ends lost 5 bases at V and 2 bases at J; junction bases unmatched: 3. The CDR3 region has the DNA TGTGCCAGTAGTGAAGCGGGAGGGACCTACGAGCAGTACTTC. Its translation is CASSEAGGTYEQYF.

This chain uses TRBV28 with TRBJ1-5, with unresolved D. This CDR3 contains 13 residues. Deletions cut 10 bases from V and 3 bases from J, with 13 bases between. In germline, CDR1 is MDHEN, CDR2 SYDVKM. The CDR3 loop reads CATQVLINQPQHF. The CDR3 DNA reads as TGTGCCACGCAGGTACTTATCAATCAGCCCCAGCATTTT.

The J gene is TRBJ2-1, the V gene TRBV28; D is undetermined. This CDR3 has 14 residues. From germline, CDR1 is MDHEN and CDR2 SYDVKM. The ends were cut back, 1 base at V and 6 bases at J, with 10 bases in the middle. CDR3 loop: CASSLSLVSNEQFF. The CDR3 region has the DNA TGTGCCAGCAGTTTATCCCTAGTTAGCAATGAGCAGTTCTTC. Supplemented by reference TRBV28 and TRBJ2-1, the full variable domain reads DVKVTQSSRYLVKRTGEKVFLECVQDMDHENMFWYRQDPGLGLRLIYFSYDVKMKEKGDIPEGYSVSREKKERFSLILESASTNQTSMYLCASSLSLVSNEQFFGPGTRLTVL.

J is TRBJ2-3 and V is TRBV24-1, with D maybe TRBD2 (5 bases). Germline loops: CDR1 KGHDR, CDR2 SFDVKD. Trimming removed 5 bases from V and 3 bases from J, with 8 bases in between. The CDR3 contains 13 residues. CDR3: CATSVGATDTQYF. CDR3 nucleotide sequence: TGTGCCACCAGTGTGGGAGCGACAGATACGCAGTATTTT.

V gene TRBV7-9 combines with J gene TRBJ2-7; 11 bases are a match to TRBD2. CDR1 and CDR2 (germline): SEHNR, FQNEAQ (reference sequence). The V segment lost 4 bases and the J segment 5 bases; nucleotides outside the gene matches: 4. This CDR3 has 14 amino acids. CDR3 loop: CASSSTSGSDEQYF. The CDR3 bases are TGTGCCAGCAGCTCAACTAGCGGGAGTGACGAGCAGTACTTC.

The rearrangement links TRBV6-1 to TRBJ1-3; the D is unclear. Looked up from germline, CDR1 is MNHNS and CDR2 is SASEGT. This CDR3 region has 16 residues. V was trimmed by 0 bases and J by 2 bases, leaving 11 bases between them. In DNA, the CDR3 is TGTGCCAGCAGTGAAGCAGTCCTTCCTCCTGGAAACACCATATATTTT. Translation gives CASSEAVLPPGNTIYF.

Details on this clone: Relative to the germline gene, one junction end is altered; a read error may explain this. The chain has TRBV7-4 and TRBJ2-2; 9 positions agree with TRBD1. CDR3 length: 15 amino acids. Germline V gene sequence: CDR1 SGHVT, CDR2 SQSDAQ. The CDR3 coding sequence is TGTGCCAGCAGCTCGGGACAGGGCCGACACCGGGGAGCTGTTTTT. Protein sequence: CASSSGQGRHRGAVF.

The chain couples TRBV11-1 to TRBJ2-7, with D perhaps being TRBD1 or TRBD2 (5 bases each). V lost 3 bases, J lost 2 bases, and 11 bases lay in between. Germline lookup yields CDR1 SGHAT and CDR2 FQDESV (reference sequence). CDR3 length equals 14 residues. The CDR3 bases are TGTGCCAGCAGCTTGGGGGAATCGGCCTACGAGCAGTACTTC. Amino acid sequence: CASSLGESAYEQYF.

The rearrangement links TRBV19 to TRBJ2-7; D tentatively fits TRBD1 or TRBD2 (6 bases each). Per the germline V gene, CDR1 is LNHDA and CDR2 is SQIVND (reference sequence). The CDR3 is 10 residues long. The CDR3 DNA is TGTCCCCAGGGGAGGTACGAGCAGTACTTC. This encodes CPQGRYEQYF.

The chain links TRBV2 to TRBJ1-4; no definite D call. This CDR3 has 16 amino acids. The V gene's germline CDR1 is SNHLY and CDR2 FYNNEI. Trimming shortened V by 1 base and J by 4 bases, and 13 bases separated the two germline ends. Here the CDR3 reads CASSEEVMGNNEKLFF. As DNA, the CDR3 is TGTGCCAGCAGTGAAGAAGTTATGGGAAATAATGAAAAACTGTTTTTT.

The rearrangement links TRBV5-1 to TRBJ2-1, with 9 bases aligning to TRBD2. Germline CDR1 and CDR2: SGHRS and YFSETQ. The CDR3 is 14 amino acids. The V segment lost 4 bases and the J segment 5 bases; nucleotides outside the gene matches: 4. This chain's CDR3 is CASSPGLADNEQFF. Here the CDR3 DNA reads TGCGCCAGCAGCCCGGGACTAGCCGACAATGAGCAGTTCTTC.

The CDR3 DNA sequence: TGTGCCAGTAGCGGGAGCTCCTACGAGCAGTACTTC. This codes for CASSGSSYEQYF. The J gene is TRBJ2-7, the V gene TRBV6-6, with 9 positions matching TRBD2. CDR3 length: 12 amino acids. Per germline, CDR1 MNHNY and CDR2 SVGAGI (reference sequence). Germline trimming cut 9 bases from V and 0 bases from J; bases unmatched to any gene: 0.

The rearrangement uses TRBV25-1 and TRBJ1-3; TRBD1 might be the D (6 bases). The CDR3 is 16 residues long. V lost 4 bases to trimming and J lost 0 bases, with 13 bases between them. Germline V gene data show CDR1 as MGHDK and CDR2 as SYGVNS. CDR3 sequence reads: CASSASDRFSGNTIYF. CDR3 DNA: TGTGCCAGCAGTGCCTCGGACAGATTCTCTGGAAACACCATATATTTT.

This rearrangement joins TRBV29-1 to TRBJ2-5; TRBD2 might be the D (5 bases). Trimming removed 5 bases from V and 2 bases from J, with 15 bases in between. The CDR3 runs 14 residues. Germline CDR1 is SQVTM and CDR2 is ANQGSEA. CDR3 nucleotide sequence: TGCAGCGTTTCCCTCGGGAACCAGCAAGAGACCCAGTACTTC. Encoded protein: CSVSLGNQQETQYF.

The J gene is TRBJ2-1, the V gene TRBV30; a weak D match, TRBD2 (7 bases). CDR3 length equals 13 residues. V dropped 0 bases and J dropped 12 bases, with 15 bases sitting between them. Germline CDR1 reads GTSNPN; CDR2 reads SVGIG (reference sequence). For the CDR3, the DNA is TGTGCCTGGAGTGTAGGGGGGGCCCTCGTGCAGTTCTTC. Translating gives CAWSVGGALVQFF.